This passage covers 12 T cell receptor beta chains from one sample sequenced in a study of metastatic and nonmetastatic thyroid tumors. TCRdb re-called clones from the PCR reads using MiXCR. The sample lists 6,000 to 8,000 clones; about a quarter were seen once. Ahead of thyroid surgery, no patient had received treatment of any kind. The sample comprised adjacent normal tissue. All receptors derive from a female donor with papillary thyroid cancer or a benign thyroid nodule (not recorded which). Some clones in this sample may be carry-over from other donors' samples.

Concerning this clone itself: At one end, the junction sequence differs from germline, possibly due to a read error. The rearrangement uses TRBV2 and TRBJ2-1; 8 positions agree with TRBD1. This CDR3 is built from 19 residues. CDR1 is SNHLY and CDR2 is FYNNEI in the germline V gene. CDR3 region: CASRNPAGGAGRGDIERFF. CDR3 coding DNA: TGTGCCAGCAGGAATCCCGCAGGGGGCGCGGGTAGAGGGGACATTGAGCGGTTCTTC.

In regard to this clone: This may be a read error, as it is one base from a much larger clone. This chain uses TRBV19 with TRBJ1-5; D is possibly TRBD1 (5 bases). This CDR3 is 13 amino acids long. From germline, CDR1 is LNHDA and CDR2 SQIVND (reference sequence). Deletions cut 10 bases from V and 3 bases from J, with 13 bases between. In nucleotides, the CDR3 is TGTGCCATCTCACCAGGGAACAATCAGCCCCAGCATTTT. This gives the protein CAISPGNNQPQHF.

In its sample, this clone ranks as medium-sized. CDR3 DNA: TGCAGTGCGGCAGCGGGGGTTACTAACTATGGCTACACCTTC. Translated: CSAAAGVTNYGYTF. The gene calls are TRBV20-1 and TRBJ1-2; D perhaps matches TRBD1 (5 bases). V was shortened by 6 bases and J by 0 bases, with 14 bases between the two germline ends. Germline CDR1 and CDR2: DFQATT and SNEGSKA (reference sequence). This CDR3 has 14 residues.

This clone has only a few counts. The V gene is TRBV5-1, the J gene TRBJ1-3, with a tentative D call TRBD1 (6 bases). The CDR3 extends over 16 amino acids. Germline V lookup: CDR1 SGHRS, CDR2 YFSETQ. V gave up 0 bases and J gave up 4 bases, with 14 bases separating them. CDR3 coding DNA: TGCGCCAGCAGCTTGGGCGGTCCTGGGACAGGAAACACCATATATTTT. It codes for CASSLGGPGTGNTIYF. Looking up the rest from reference TRBV5-1 and TRBJ1-3 gives the full variable domain: KAGVTQTPRYLIKTRGQQVTLSCSPISGHRSVSWYQQTPGQGLQFLFEYFSETQRNKGNFPGRFSGRQFSNSRSEMNVSTLELGDSALYLCASSLGGPGTGNTIYFGEGSWLTVV.

The rearrangement links TRBV20-1 to TRBJ2-5, with 9 positions matching TRBD1. This CDR3 comprises 14 residues. Germline CDR1 is DFQATT and CDR2 is SNEGSKA (reference sequence). V lost 5 bases and J lost 4; bases outside the gene matches: 8. The CDR3 here is CSAPGQGFGETQYF. The CDR3 DNA is TGCAGTGCTCCGGGACAGGGTTTCGGAGAGACCCAGTACTTC.

The chain recombines TRBV30 with TRBJ2-2, with a tentative D call TRBD2 (5 bases). Germline V gene lookup returns CDR1 GTSNPN and CDR2 SVGIG (reference sequence). The CDR3 has 13 amino acids. V lost 5 bases and J lost 5, with 12 bases in between. CDR3 nucleotide sequence: TGTGCCTGGGACGACGAGGGTACCGGGGAGCTGTTTTTT. Protein sequence: CAWDDEGTGELFF.

In its sample, this clone was seen many times. The rearrangement links TRBV7-9 to TRBJ1-4; D is undetermined. The germline V gene encodes CDR1 SEHNR and CDR2 FQNEAQ (reference sequence). The CDR3 spans 13 residues. Trimming cost V 3 bases and J 2 bases, with 4 bases left between them. The DNA for the CDR3 is TGTGCCAGCAGCTTCCGGACTAATGAAAAACTGTTTTTT. Translation gives CASSFRTNEKLFF.

There are a few counts of this clone. The rearrangement links TRBV24-1 to TRBJ1-1; the D gene is possibly TRBD1 (6 bases). Trimming left V 9 bases short and J 5 bases short, with 24 bases between. Germline V CDR1 and CDR2: KGHDR, SFDVKD. CDR3 length: 16 amino acids. The CDR3 region is CATLTPTGWVGTEAFF. CDR3 bases: TGTGCCACCCTCACGCCGACAGGCTGGGTTGGAACTGAAGCTTTCTTT.

By share of the sample, this clone is medium-sized. V usage is TRBV10-3 and J usage is TRBJ2-7; 9 bases fit TRBD2. Germline CDR1 is ENHRY and CDR2 is SYGVKD. After removal of 3 bases from V and 4 bases from J, the junction contained 7 bases not matched to a gene. The CDR3 has 15 amino acids. CDR3 sequence: CAISDSAGGTYEQYF. CDR3 DNA: TGTGCCATCAGTGACTCAGCGGGAGGAACATACGAGCAGTACTTC.

V is TRBV19 and J is TRBJ2-1, with TRBD2 matching over 15 bases. The trim removed 9 bases at V and 7 bases at J, leaving 7 bases unmatched. Germline CDR1 and CDR2: LNHDA and SQIVND (reference sequence). CDR3 length: 15 residues. CDR3 sequence reads: CASSSGLAGGNEQFF. The CDR3 DNA follows: TGTGCCAGCAGCTCGGGACTAGCGGGAGGTAATGAGCAGTTCTTC.

This clone was seen more than once but under ten times. This CDR3 is CASSSRGQVTPRGTEAFF. Here the CDR3 DNA reads TGTGCCAGCAGTTCGCGGGGCCAAGTAACCCCACGCGGCACTGAAGCTTTCTTT. The chain is built from TRBV6-2 or TRBV6-3 and TRBJ1-1; a weak D match, TRBD1 (5 bases). Trimming took off 4 bases at V and 4 bases at J, with 25 bases between the two ends. In germline, CDR1 is MNHEY, CDR2 SVGEGT. The CDR3 contains 18 residues.

The rearrangement links TRBV2 to TRBJ2-7, with 8 bases identical to TRBD2. The CDR3 covers 14 residues. CDR1 is SNHLY and CDR2 is FYNNEI in the germline V gene. V shed 6 bases, J shed 4 bases, and the junction held 8 bases outside the gene matches. CDR3 in amino acids: CASSVLAVTYEQYF. The CDR3, as DNA: TGTGCCAGCAGCGTACTAGCGGTTACATACGAGCAGTACTTC.